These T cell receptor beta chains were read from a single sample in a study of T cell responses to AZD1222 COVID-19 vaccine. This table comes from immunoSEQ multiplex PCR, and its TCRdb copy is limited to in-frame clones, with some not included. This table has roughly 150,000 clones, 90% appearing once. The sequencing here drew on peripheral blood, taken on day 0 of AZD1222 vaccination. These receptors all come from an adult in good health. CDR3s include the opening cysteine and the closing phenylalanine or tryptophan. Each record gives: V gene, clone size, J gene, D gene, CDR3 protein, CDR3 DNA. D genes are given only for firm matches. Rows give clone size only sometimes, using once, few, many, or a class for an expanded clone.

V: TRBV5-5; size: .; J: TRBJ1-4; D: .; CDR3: CASSAFRSDEKLFF; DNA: TGTGCCAGCAGCGCCTTTAGGTCGGATGAAAAACTGTTTTTT
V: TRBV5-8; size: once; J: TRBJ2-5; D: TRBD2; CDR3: CASSRGLAERRETQYF; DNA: TGTGCCAGCAGCCGGGGACTAGCGGAGAGGAGAGAGACCCAGTACTTC
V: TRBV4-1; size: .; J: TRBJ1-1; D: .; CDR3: CASSSRVGINTEAFF; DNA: TGCGCCAGCAGCAGCAGGGTTGGCATCAACACTGAAGCTTTCTTT
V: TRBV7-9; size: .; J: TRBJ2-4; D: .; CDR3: CASSLGGLGRDKNIQYF; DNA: TGTGCCAGCAGCTTAGGGGGTTTAGGGCGGGACAAAAACATTCAGTACTTC
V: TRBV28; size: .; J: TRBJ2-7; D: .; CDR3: CASSTLGDYEQYF; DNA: TGTGCCAGCAGTACCCTAGGGGATTACGAGCAGTACTTC
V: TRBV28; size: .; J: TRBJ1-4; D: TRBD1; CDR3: CASSPPDRSSTNEKLFF; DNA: TGTGCCAGCAGTCCCCCGGACAGGTCGTCAACTAATGAAAAACTGTTTTTT
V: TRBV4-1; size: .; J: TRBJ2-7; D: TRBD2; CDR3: CASSQDRTSGSYEQYF; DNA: TGCGCCAGCAGCCAAGATCGGACTAGCGGGAGCTACGAGCAGTACTTC
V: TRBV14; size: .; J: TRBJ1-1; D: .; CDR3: CASSQFGWGSTEAFF; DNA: TGTGCCAGCAGCCAATTTGGCTGGGGTTCGACTGAAGCTTTCTTT
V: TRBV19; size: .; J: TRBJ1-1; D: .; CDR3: CASSQWTEAFF; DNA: TGTGCCAGTAGTCAGTGGACTGAAGCTTTCTTT
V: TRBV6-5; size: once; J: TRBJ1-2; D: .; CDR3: CASRAQRANYGYTF; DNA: TGTGCCAGCAGGGCGCAGCGAGCTAACTATGGCTACACCTTC